This T cell receptor (beta chain) was identified in a study of T-cell memory formation after mild COVID-19. Regarding the study as a whole: A second wave of clones peaked on day 37, and their SARS-CoV-2 specificity went unconfirmed. Day 15 to 85 contracting clones showed balanced CD4/CD8; day 15 to 37 expanders favored CD4+. The finding that pre-infection memory included some responding clones suggested that cross-reactive memory joined. Mainly CM and EM harbored the contracting CD4+ clones; mainly EMRA harbored the CD8+ ones.

TCRdb reanalysed the 5' RACE reads using MiXCR and keeps one entry per CDR3 protein. The sample carries roughly 560,000 distinct CDR3 sequences, just over 20% recorded once. Trimming shortened V by 1 base and J by 5 bases, and 11 bases separated the two germline ends. The CDR3 covers 14 residues. In the case of this clonotype: Its antigen remains unknown.

The receptor was isolated from an adult woman who had mild COVID-19 (a few samples of this study predate the infection). Cell type and time point are not known. Sequencing input: PBMCs or a T cell subset sorted from them (not recorded which). This chain connects TRBV12-3 or TRBV12-4 to TRBJ2-5; D unclear. The DNA for the CDR3 is TGTGCCAGCAGTTTAGTTAGCAGGTCGGAGACCCAGTACTTC. It codes for CASSLVSRSETQYF.